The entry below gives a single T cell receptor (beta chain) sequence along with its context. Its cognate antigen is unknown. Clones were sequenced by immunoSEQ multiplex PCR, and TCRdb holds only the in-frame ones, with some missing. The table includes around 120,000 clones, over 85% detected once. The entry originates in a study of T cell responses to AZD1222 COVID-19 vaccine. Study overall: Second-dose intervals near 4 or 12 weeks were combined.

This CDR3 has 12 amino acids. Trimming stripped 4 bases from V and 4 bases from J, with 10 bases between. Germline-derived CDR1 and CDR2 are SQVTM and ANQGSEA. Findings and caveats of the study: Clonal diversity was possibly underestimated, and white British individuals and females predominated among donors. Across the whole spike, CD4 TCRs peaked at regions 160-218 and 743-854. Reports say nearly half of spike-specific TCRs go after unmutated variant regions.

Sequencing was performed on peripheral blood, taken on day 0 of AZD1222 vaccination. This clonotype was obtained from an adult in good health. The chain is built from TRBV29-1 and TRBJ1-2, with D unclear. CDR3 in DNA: TGCAGCGTTGCGGGGATGAGCTATGGCTACACCTTC. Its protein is CSVAGMSYGYTF.